These T cell receptor beta chains were read from a single sample in a study of vaccination and CD4 T cells after COVID-19. The antigens of these receptors remain unknown. A single record per CDR3 protein comes from TCRdb applying MiXCR to the PCR reads. The sample lists about 1,900 distinct CDR3 sequences; around 50% were seen once. Sequencing used CD4+ T cells from blood, cultured in vitro, obtained after SARS-CoV-2 vaccination. The receptor set was obtained from a human donor who had recovered from COVID-19. The CDR3 runs from the conserved cysteine through the conserved F or W. A D gene is named only where the DNA matches it firmly. Part of the rows lack a size; the others show once, few, many or a class for expanded clones.

D gene	clone size	CDR3 length	V gene	J gene	CDR3 protein	CDR3 DNA
.	.	13	TRBV20-1	TRBJ2-7	CSAHHRAPYEQYF	TGCAGTGCTCATCACAGGGCCCCTTACGAGCAGTACTTC
.	.	15	TRBV11-3	TRBJ2-2	CASRSGVGARGELFF	TGTGCCAGCAGGTCCGGCGTAGGAGCTCGCGGGGAGCTGTTTTTT
.	.	14	TRBV27	TRBJ2-5	CASGPSPRWETQYF	TGTGCCAGCGGACCCTCGCCGCGGTGGGAGACCCAGTACTTC
.	.	11	TRBV12-3/TRBV12-4	TRBJ2-5	CASSLGWAQYF	TGTGCCAGCAGTTTAGGGTGGGCCCAGTACTTC
.	.	13	TRBV19	TRBJ1-4	CASSIDPRQKLFF	TGTGCCAGTAGTATAGATCCTCGACAGAAACTGTTTTTT
.	.	14	TRBV15	TRBJ2-7	CATSRDSGRYEQYF	TGTGCCACCAGCAGAGATTCGGGCCGCTACGAGCAGTACTTC
.	.	16	TRBV12-3/TRBV12-4	TRBJ1-1	CASSLVTGPEGTEAFF	TGTGCCAGCAGCCTTGTTACAGGACCCGAGGGCACTGAAGCTTTCTTT
.	few	17	TRBV27	TRBJ1-2	CASCPRGGTLANYGYTF	TGTGCCAGCTGCCCCCGGGGGGGGACGTTAGCTAACTATGGCTACACCTTC
TRBD1	few	16	TRBV7-2	TRBJ1-1	CASSSGQGTMNTEAFF	TGTGCCAGCAGCTCTGGACAGGGAACTATGAACACTGAAGCTTTCTTT
TRBD2	.	18	TRBV7-8	TRBJ2-7	CASSFPTSGGHISYEQYF	TGTGCCAGCAGCTTCCCGACTAGCGGGGGCCACATCTCCTACGAGCAGTACTTC
TRBD2	.	15	TRBV19	TRBJ2-5	CASSIGSGGRETQYF	TGTGCCAGTAGTATAGGGAGCGGGGGACGGGAGACCCAGTACTTC
.	few	13	TRBV7-2	TRBJ1-2	CASSPTGGVGYTF	TGTGCCAGCAGCCCCACTGGCGGCGTTGGCTACACCTTC
.	.	13	TRBV7-2	TRBJ2-3	CASNEGTAGTQYF	TGTGCCAGCAACGAAGGGACCGCAGGGACGCAGTATTTT
.	.	17	TRBV24-1	TRBJ1-5	CATSDFPRDPSNQPQHF	TGTGCCACCAGTGATTTCCCCCGGGATCCGTCCAATCAGCCCCAGCATTTT
TRBD1	.	15	TRBV7-9	TRBJ2-2	CASSPDRRNTGELFF	TGTGCCAGCAGCCCGGACAGGCGGAACACCGGGGAGCTGTTTTTT
TRBD1	.	13	TRBV27	TRBJ2-3	CASGRQGGDTQYF	TGTGCCAGCGGGAGACAGGGGGGAGATACGCAGTATTTT
.	.	14	TRBV2	TRBJ1-2	CASSPVDNNYGYTF	TGTGCCAGCAGCCCCGTAGACAATAACTATGGCTACACCTTC
TRBD2	.	15	TRBV19	TRBJ2-5	CASSQLAGGKETQYF	TGTGCCAGTAGTCAACTAGCGGGAGGAAAGGAGACCCAGTACTTC
TRBD1	once	16	TRBV7-3	TRBJ2-6	CARGEGQGDGANVLTF	TGTGCCAGGGGCGAAGGACAGGGGGACGGGGCCAACGTCCTGACTTTC
.	.	16	TRBV28	TRBJ2-3	CASSIMGGGPSDTQYF	TGTGCCAGCAGCATCATGGGGGGAGGACCCTCGGATACGCAGTATTTT
TRBD1	few	13	TRBV7-3	TRBJ1-1	CASSSNRDSEAFF	TGTGCCAGCAGCTCTAACCGGGACAGTGAAGCTTTCTTT
TRBD1	.	15	TRBV19	TRBJ2-5	CASSEIQGAWETQYF	TGTGCCAGTAGTGAGATACAGGGGGCGTGGGAGACCCAGTACTTC